One sample yielded the 14 T cell receptor beta chains listed below, sequenced in a study of OX40 agonist ivuxolimab in advanced cancers. TCRdb's table, derived via immunoSEQ multiplex PCR, lists solely in-frame clones and lacks some. This sample has about 53,000 clones, with 88% found just once. Specimen: CD4+ or CD8+ T cells sorted from blood, collected in a trial of the OX40 agonist ivuxolimab. The receptors stem from an adult with an advanced solid tumor such as melanoma, head and neck, liver or kidney cancer.

This rearrangement joins TRBV7-9 to TRBJ1-4; perhaps TRBD1 as D (6 bases). Trimming pared 3 bases from V and 3 bases from J, leaving 14 bases between. CDR3 size: 16 residues. Germline V gene sequence: CDR1 SEHNR, CDR2 FQNEAQ (reference sequence). For the CDR3, the DNA is TGTGCCAGCAGCTTTATGGGGGCGCCATCTAATGAAAAACTGTTTTTT. It is translated as CASSFMGAPSNEKLFF.

J is TRBJ2-2 and V is TRBV5-1; TRBD1 agrees at 7 bases. CDR1 is SGHRS and CDR2 is YFSETQ in the germline V gene. Trimming cost V 5 bases and J 2 bases; bases outside gene matches: 6. This CDR3 is built from 15 residues. The CDR3 is CASSYDRDNTGELFF. Written as DNA, the CDR3 is TGCGCCAGCAGTTACGACAGGGATAACACCGGGGAGCTGTTTTTT.

In this sample, this clone turned up once. CDR3 in amino acids: CATSTDYTEAFF. In DNA, the CDR3 is TGTGCCACCTCGACCGATTACACTGAAGCTTTCTTT. The V gene is TRBV5-6, the J gene TRBJ1-1; D gene unclear. CDR1 is SGHDT, CDR2 YYEEEE, per germline. Trimming stripped 9 bases from V and 3 bases from J, with 12 bases between. The length of the CDR3 is 12 residues.

V usage is TRBV4-1 and J usage is TRBJ1-4; D unclear. The V and J ends lost 6 bases and 7 bases respectively, with 18 bases between them. Per germline, CDR1 MGHRA and CDR2 YSYEKL. The CDR3 has 15 amino acids. The CDR3 loop reads CASRIRASEGEKLFF. The CDR3 coding sequence is TGCGCCAGCAGAATCCGGGCTTCAGAAGGTGAAAAACTGTTTTTT.

This rearrangement joins TRBV7-8 to TRBJ1-2; no reliable D call. Trimming pared 1 base from V and 4 bases from J, leaving 16 bases between. This CDR3 is 16 amino acids long. Germline values: CDR1 SGHVS, CDR2 FQNEAQ. CDR3 in amino acids: CASSLEIGGVGYGYTF. In nucleotides, the CDR3 is TGTGCCAGCAGCTTAGAAATTGGTGGGGTGGGCTATGGCTACACCTTC.

This sequence joins TRBV28 and TRBJ1-6, with D unclear. The germline V and J ends were trimmed by 5 bases and 0 bases, with 5 bases remaining between them. The CDR3 length is 14 residues. From germline, CDR1 is MDHEN and CDR2 SYDVKM. CDR3 DNA sequence: TGTGCCAGCAGTAGGAGCTCCTATAATTCACCCCTCCACTTT. It codes for CASSRSSYNSPLHF.

This clone came up a few times. V is TRBV7-6 and J is TRBJ2-7; D remains ambiguous. The CDR3 extends over 12 amino acids. Germline V gene lookup returns CDR1 SGHVS and CDR2 FNYEAQ. The V end was cut by 5 bases, the J end by 6 bases, with 11 bases between. The CDR3 bases are TGTGCCAGCAGCCGCCTACGGAGCGAGCAGTACGTC. Translation: CASSRLRSEQYV.

The V call is TRBV6-5, the J call TRBJ1-2; tentative D call: TRBD1 (6 bases). The CDR3 is 13 amino acids. Germline-derived CDR1 and CDR2 are MNHEY and SVGAGI. Trimming left V 2 bases short and J 4 bases short, with 8 bases between. CDR3 in amino acids: CASSYQGFYGYTF. CDR3 DNA sequence: TGTGCCAGCAGTTACCAGGGGTTCTATGGCTACACCTTC.

The chain couples TRBV11-2 to TRBJ2-7, with TRBD2 as a possible D gene (6 bases). Trimming took off 4 bases at V and 1 base at J, with 11 bases between the two ends. CDR3 length equals 14 residues. The V gene's germline CDR1 is SGHAT and CDR2 FQNNGV. CDR3 in amino acids: CASSSPGRSYEQYV. The CDR3 region has the DNA TGTGCCAGCAGCTCTCCCGGGAGATCCTACGAGCAGTACGTC.

The V and J genes are TRBV29-1 and TRBJ1-1, with 9 bases identical to TRBD1. Germline lookup yields CDR1 SQVTM and CDR2 ANQGSEA. V was pared by 7 bases and J by 7 bases, with 4 bases of the junction left unmatched. The CDR3 extends over 11 amino acids. CDR3 protein: CSGRQGVEAFF. The CDR3 region has the DNA TGCAGCGGACGACAGGGGGTTGAAGCTTTCTTT.

The chain carries TRBV7-8 and TRBJ1-3, with D unclear. The germline CDR1 and CDR2 sequences are SGHVS and FQNEAQ. V was cut by 2 bases and J by 0 bases, with 8 bases left in between. This CDR3 is 15 amino acids long. This CDR3 is CASSLTQSSGNTIYF. In DNA form, the CDR3 reads TGTGCCAGCAGCTTAACCCAGAGCTCTGGAAACACCATATATTTT.

This chain joins TRBV5-1 and TRBJ1-1; 11 bases map to TRBD1. With 4 bases clipped from V and 5 bases from J, the junction kept 7 bases outside the gene matches. Germline-derived CDR1 and CDR2 are SGHRS and YFSETQ. This CDR3 region has 15 residues. The CDR3 loop is CASSPGQGAGTEAFF. Written as DNA, the CDR3 is TGCGCCAGCAGCCCCGGACAGGGGGCGGGAACTGAAGCTTTCTTT.

The V and J genes are TRBV14 and TRBJ1-2; 9 nucleotides line up with TRBD1. The J segment lost 4 bases and the V segment lost 5 bases, leaving 8 bases of the junction unmatched. Germline values: CDR1 SGHDN, CDR2 FVKESK. The CDR3 has 15 residues. In DNA form, the CDR3 reads TGTGCCAGCAGCAAAACCGGGACAGGGCTCTATGGCTACACCTTC. This translates into CASSKTGTGLYGYTF. Complete variable domain (other parts from reference TRBV14 and TRBJ1-2): EAGVTQFPSHSVIEKGQTVTLRCDPISGHDNLYWYRRVMGKEIKFLLHFVKESKQDESGMPNNRFLAERTGGTYSTLKVQPAELEDSGVYFCASSKTGTGLYGYTFGSGTRLTVV.

As to this clone: Other DNA sequences in this sample translate to the same CDR3. The chain recombines TRBV10-2 with TRBJ2-3, with 10 bases matching TRBD2. The CDR3 contains 15 residues. J lost 1 base, V lost 5 bases, and 3 bases had no gene match. Germline V CDR1 and CDR2: WSHSY, SAAADI. CDR3 coding DNA: TGCGCCAGCAGTTCCACTAGCGGGGGCACAGATACGCAGTATTTT. Translated, it gives CASSSTSGGTDTQYF.